A selection of T cell receptor beta chains follows, all from one sample in a study of TIL therapy for anti-PD-1-resistant metastatic lung cancer. Clones were read by immunoSEQ multiplex PCR, and TCRdb kept only the in-frame ones, dropping some. Counted here are tens of thousands of clones, about 86% occurring once; the ten biggest clones make up 5%. The source material was blood, sampled at baseline. The origin of the receptors is a person aged 25 to 85 with non-small cell lung cancer. The CDR3 runs from the conserved cysteine through the conserved F or W. The D gene is left open where the match is weak. A clone size is listed for some rows: how often the clone was seen (once, few, many), or a class if it is expanded.

d_call: TRBD2; v_call: TRBV7-3; clone_size: few; j_call: TRBJ2-3; cdr3_aa: CASSLGLAGDTQYF; cdr3_nt: TGTGCCAGCAGCCTTGGACTAGCGGGAGATACGCAGTATTTT
d_call: .; v_call: TRBV29-1; clone_size: .; j_call: TRBJ1-1; cdr3_aa: CSVDRGGTEAFF; cdr3_nt: TGCAGCGTTGACAGGGGTGGTACTGAAGCTTTCTTT
d_call: TRBD2; v_call: TRBV5-1; clone_size: .; j_call: TRBJ2-3; cdr3_aa: CASSIWGGSTDTQYF; cdr3_nt: TGCGCCAGCAGCATCTGGGGGGGGAGCACAGATACGCAGTATTTT
d_call: TRBD2; v_call: TRBV19; clone_size: once; j_call: TRBJ2-3; cdr3_aa: CASSPPNGLAGGADTQYF; cdr3_nt: TGTGCCAGTAGTCCCCCGAACGGACTAGCGGGGGGGGCAGATACGCAGTATTTT
d_call: .; v_call: TRBV4-3; clone_size: .; j_call: TRBJ2-7; cdr3_aa: CASSQDLEGHEQYF; cdr3_nt: TGCGCCAGCAGCCAAGATCTTGAAGGGCACGAGCAGTACTTC
d_call: .; v_call: TRBV27; clone_size: .; j_call: TRBJ2-6; cdr3_aa: CASSLTSSGANVLTF; cdr3_nt: TGTGCCAGCAGTTTAACGAGCTCTGGGGCCAACGTCCTGACTTTC
d_call: .; v_call: TRBV9; clone_size: .; j_call: TRBJ2-3; cdr3_aa: CASSVGGHTDTQYF; cdr3_nt: TGTGCCAGCAGCGTGGGGGGACACACAGATACGCAGTATTTT
d_call: TRBD1; v_call: TRBV6-5; clone_size: .; j_call: TRBJ2-7; cdr3_aa: CASGQGREQYF; cdr3_nt: TGTGCCAGCGGACAGGGGAGAGAGCAGTACTTC
d_call: .; v_call: TRBV24-1; clone_size: few; j_call: TRBJ2-5; cdr3_aa: CATSDRGIETQYF; cdr3_nt: TGTGCCACCAGTGATAGGGGGATCGAGACCCAGTACTTC
d_call: .; v_call: TRBV28; clone_size: once; j_call: TRBJ1-6; cdr3_aa: CASSTGPGSNSPLHF; cdr3_nt: TGTGCCAGCAGTACGGGACCTGGTTCTAATTCACCCCTCCACTTT
d_call: .; v_call: TRBV7-2; clone_size: .; j_call: TRBJ1-6; cdr3_aa: CASSLVGSGRIASPLHF; cdr3_nt: TGTGCCAGCAGCTTAGTAGGGTCAGGTCGTATAGCTTCACCCCTCCACTTT
d_call: .; v_call: TRBV6-2/TRBV6-3; clone_size: .; j_call: TRBJ2-5; cdr3_aa: CASSYGETQYF; cdr3_nt: TGTGCCAGCAGTTACGGGGAGACCCAGTACTTC
d_call: TRBD2; v_call: TRBV9; clone_size: .; j_call: TRBJ2-3; cdr3_aa: CASSVGGGGTDTQYF; cdr3_nt: TGTGCCAGCAGCGTAGGTGGGGGGGGCACAGATACGCAGTATTTT
d_call: TRBD1; v_call: TRBV30; clone_size: once; j_call: TRBJ2-7; cdr3_aa: CAWNPGQGGSRGEQYF; cdr3_nt: TGTGCCTGGAATCCGGGACAGGGAGGGTCGAGGGGCGAGCAGTACTTC
d_call: .; v_call: TRBV5-1; clone_size: .; j_call: TRBJ2-7; cdr3_aa: CASRETGDSYEQYF; cdr3_nt: TGCGCCAGCAGAGAAACAGGAGACTCCTACGAGCAGTACTTC
d_call: .; v_call: TRBV29-1; clone_size: few; j_call: TRBJ1-2; cdr3_aa: CSVDPGGWGLGYGYTF; cdr3_nt: TGCAGCGTTGACCCCGGGGGGTGGGGGCTCGGCTATGGCTACACCTTC
d_call: TRBD2; v_call: TRBV27; clone_size: .; j_call: TRBJ2-4; cdr3_aa: CASSPGTSGRGRENIQYF; cdr3_nt: TGTGCCAGCAGCCCCGGGACTAGCGGGAGGGGGAGGGAAAACATTCAGTACTTC
d_call: .; v_call: TRBV27; clone_size: .; j_call: TRBJ2-1; cdr3_aa: CASSLSVSSSYNEQFF; cdr3_nt: TGTGCCAGCAGTTTATCGGTCAGCAGCTCCTACAATGAGCAGTTCTTC
d_call: TRBD2; v_call: TRBV27; clone_size: .; j_call: TRBJ2-7; cdr3_aa: CASSIRTSGRIKYEQYF; cdr3_nt: TGTGCCAGCAGTATCCGGACTAGCGGGAGGATCAAATACGAGCAGTACTTC
d_call: .; v_call: TRBV30; clone_size: .; j_call: TRBJ2-1; cdr3_aa: CAWSVFDEQFF; cdr3_nt: TGTGCCTGGAGTGTGTTCGATGAGCAGTTCTTC
d_call: .; v_call: TRBV11-2; clone_size: .; j_call: TRBJ1-2; cdr3_aa: CASSSYQGYYGYTF; cdr3_nt: TGTGCCAGCAGCTCATACCAGGGTTATTATGGCTACACCTTC
d_call: .; v_call: TRBV27; clone_size: .; j_call: TRBJ2-2; cdr3_aa: CASSLVGPVRTGELFF; cdr3_nt: TGTGCCAGCAGTTTGGTGGGGCCCGTAAGGACCGGGGAGCTGTTTTTT
d_call: .; v_call: TRBV15; clone_size: .; j_call: TRBJ2-3; cdr3_aa: CATSREWDGNTQYF; cdr3_nt: TGTGCCACCAGCAGAGAGTGGGACGGAAATACGCAGTATTTT
d_call: TRBD1; v_call: TRBV6-2/TRBV6-3; clone_size: .; j_call: TRBJ2-7; cdr3_aa: CASSYYGDRVYEQYF; cdr3_nt: TGTGCCAGCAGTTACTATGGGGACAGGGTCTACGAGCAGTACTTC
d_call: .; v_call: TRBV6-1; clone_size: .; j_call: TRBJ1-3; cdr3_aa: CASSETRNTIYF; cdr3_nt: TGTGCCAGCAGTGAAACCAGAAACACCATATATTTT
d_call: .; v_call: TRBV5-1; clone_size: .; j_call: TRBJ2-1; cdr3_aa: CASSLSRSNEQFF; cdr3_nt: TGCGCCAGCAGCTTGAGCCGGAGCAATGAGCAGTTCTTC
d_call: .; v_call: TRBV13; clone_size: .; j_call: TRBJ2-7; cdr3_aa: CASSLRGGLEQYF; cdr3_nt: TGTGCCAGCAGCCTCCGAGGAGGGCTCGAGCAGTACTTC
d_call: .; v_call: TRBV2; clone_size: once; j_call: TRBJ2-1; cdr3_aa: CASEGLYNEQFF; cdr3_nt: TGTGCCAGCGAAGGGCTATACAATGAGCAGTTCTTC
d_call: .; v_call: TRBV24-1; clone_size: .; j_call: TRBJ2-7; cdr3_aa: CATSDFYEQYF; cdr3_nt: TGTGCCACCAGTGATTTTTACGAGCAGTACTTC
d_call: .; v_call: TRBV3-1/TRBV3-2; clone_size: .; j_call: TRBJ2-7; cdr3_aa: CASSQDGLRKTYEQYF; cdr3_nt: TGTGCCAGCAGCCAAGATGGGTTGAGGAAGACCTACGAGCAGTACTTC
d_call: .; v_call: TRBV28; clone_size: .; j_call: TRBJ1-1; cdr3_aa: CASSPRRGGNTEAFF; cdr3_nt: TGTGCCAGCAGTCCCCGACGGGGGGGGAACACTGAAGCTTTCTTT
d_call: .; v_call: TRBV27; clone_size: .; j_call: TRBJ2-1; cdr3_aa: CASSSNPTRNNEQFF; cdr3_nt: TGTGCCAGCAGTTCCAACCCCACAAGGAACAATGAGCAGTTCTTC